These T cell receptor beta chains were read from a single sample in a study of blood T cell repertoires in COVID-19. Using immunoSEQ multiplex PCR, the repertoire was profiled, and TCRdb retains in-frame clones only, with some absent. This sample carries around 400,000 clones, roughly 87% of them seen once, and the ten largest clones take around 5.1%. Input material: PBMCs or T cells enriched from blood (not recorded which). Every receptor here comes from a woman aged 45-60 years who had recovered from COVID-19. The CDR3 runs from the conserved cysteine through the conserved F or W. A D gene is named only where the DNA matches it firmly.

d_gene: -; j_gene: TRBJ1-3; v_gene: TRBV18; CDR3nt: TGTGCCAGCTCACTCACCGAGGGATCTGGAAACACCATATATTTT; CDR3aa: CASSLTEGSGNTIYF
d_gene: -; j_gene: TRBJ1-5; v_gene: TRBV19; CDR3nt: TGTGCCAGTAGTACCCACAGGGTTGAACAGCCCCAGCATTTT; CDR3aa: CASSTHRVEQPQHF
d_gene: TRBD1; j_gene: TRBJ1-2; v_gene: TRBV7-8; CDR3nt: TGTGCCAGCAGCGGGACAGGTTACTATGGCTACACCTTC; CDR3aa: CASSGTGYYGYTF
d_gene: TRBD1; j_gene: TRBJ2-7; v_gene: TRBV19; CDR3nt: TGTGCCAGTAGTATGACAGGGGGAACCTACGAGCAGTACTTC; CDR3aa: CASSMTGGTYEQYF
d_gene: -; j_gene: TRBJ1-4; v_gene: TRBV11-3; CDR3nt: TGTGCCAGCAGCTTGACGGGGAATACTAATGAAAAACTGTTTTTT; CDR3aa: CASSLTGNTNEKLFF
d_gene: -; j_gene: TRBJ1-6; v_gene: TRBV7-2; CDR3nt: TGTGCCAGCAGCCCCAGACAGCCCAATAATTCACCCCTCCACTTT; CDR3aa: CASSPRQPNNSPLHF
d_gene: TRBD1; j_gene: TRBJ1-6; v_gene: TRBV30; CDR3nt: TGTGCCTGGAGAGGACAGGGGGTTAATTCACCCCTCCACTTT; CDR3aa: CAWRGQGVNSPLHF
d_gene: -; j_gene: TRBJ1-2; v_gene: TRBV19; CDR3nt: TGTGCCAGTAGTATAGACGATCTATATGGCTACACCTTC; CDR3aa: CASSIDDLYGYTF
d_gene: -; j_gene: TRBJ2-7; v_gene: TRBV11-2; CDR3nt: TGTGCCAGCAGCCGCCAGACAGGTTGGACCGTCCACGAGCAGTACTTC; CDR3aa: CASSRQTGWTVHEQYF
d_gene: TRBD1; j_gene: TRBJ1-4; v_gene: TRBV5-1; CDR3nt: TGCGCCAGCAGCCTACTAGGACAGGGTAATGAAAAACTGTTTTTT; CDR3aa: CASSLLGQGNEKLFF
d_gene: -; j_gene: TRBJ1-6; v_gene: TRBV5-6; CDR3nt: TGTGCCAGCAGCTTGTTCCCGAGCTCCTATAATTCACCCCTCCACTTT; CDR3aa: CASSLFPSSYNSPLHF
d_gene: -; j_gene: TRBJ1-4; v_gene: TRBV20-1; CDR3nt: TGCAGTGCTAGTGGCGGAAGCAATGAAAAACTGTTTTTT; CDR3aa: CSASGGSNEKLFF
d_gene: -; j_gene: TRBJ1-1; v_gene: TRBV30; CDR3nt: TGTGCCTGGCAGGGGAACACTGAAGCTTTCTTT; CDR3aa: CAWQGNTEAFF